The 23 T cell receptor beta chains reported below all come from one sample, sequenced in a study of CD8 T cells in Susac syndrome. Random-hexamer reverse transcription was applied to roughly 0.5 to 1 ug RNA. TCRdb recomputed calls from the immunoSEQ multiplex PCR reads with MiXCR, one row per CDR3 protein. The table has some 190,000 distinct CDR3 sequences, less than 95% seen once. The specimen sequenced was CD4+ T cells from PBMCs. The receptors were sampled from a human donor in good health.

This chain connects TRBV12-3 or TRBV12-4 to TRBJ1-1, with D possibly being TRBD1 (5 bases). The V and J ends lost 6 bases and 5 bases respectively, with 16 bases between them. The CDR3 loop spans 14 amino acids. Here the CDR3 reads CASRSQGIGTEAFF. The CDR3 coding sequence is TGTGCCAGCAGGTCCCAGGGTATTGGGACTGAAGCTTTCTTT.

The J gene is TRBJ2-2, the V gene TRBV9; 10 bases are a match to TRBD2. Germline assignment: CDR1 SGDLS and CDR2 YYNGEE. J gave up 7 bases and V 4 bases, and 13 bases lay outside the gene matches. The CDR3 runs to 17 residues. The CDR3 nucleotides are TGTGCCAGCAGCAGGGGAGGTAGCGGGAGGATGGACGGGGAGCTGTTTTTT. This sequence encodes CASSRGGSGRMDGELFF.

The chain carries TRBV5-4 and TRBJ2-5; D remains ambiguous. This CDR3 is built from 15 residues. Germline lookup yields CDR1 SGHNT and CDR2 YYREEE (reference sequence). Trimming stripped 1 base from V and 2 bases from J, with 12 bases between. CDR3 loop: CASSLQVASQETQYF. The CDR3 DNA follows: TGTGCCAGCAGCTTGCAGGTGGCTTCTCAAGAGACCCAGTACTTC.

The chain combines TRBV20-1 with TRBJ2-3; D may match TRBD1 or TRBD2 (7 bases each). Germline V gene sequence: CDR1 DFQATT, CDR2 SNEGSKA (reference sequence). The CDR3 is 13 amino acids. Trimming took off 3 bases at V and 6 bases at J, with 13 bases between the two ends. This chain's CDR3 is CSARSGGVDTQYF. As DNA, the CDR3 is TGCAGTGCTAGGTCAGGGGGGGTGGATACGCAGTATTTT.

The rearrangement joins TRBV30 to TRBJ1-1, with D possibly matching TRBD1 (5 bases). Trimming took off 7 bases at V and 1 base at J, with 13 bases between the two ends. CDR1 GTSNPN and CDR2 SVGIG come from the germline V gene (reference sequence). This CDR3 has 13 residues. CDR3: CASQGGGNTEAFF. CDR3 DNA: TGTGCCTCCCAGGGCGGGGGGAACACTGAAGCTTTCTTT. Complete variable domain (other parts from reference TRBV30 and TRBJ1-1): SQTIHQWPATLVQPVGSPLSLECTVEGTSNPNLYWYRQAAGRGLQLLFYSVGIGQISSEVPQNLSASRPQDRQFILSSKKLLLSDSGFYLCASQGGGNTEAFFGQGTRLTVV.

CDR3 amino acids: CASSLGAREISAFF. The CDR3 nucleotides read TGTGCCAGCAGCTTAGGTGCCAGGGAGATCTCGGCTTTCTTT. This rearrangement joins TRBV7-9 to TRBJ1-1; perhaps TRBD1 as D (5 bases). The CDR3 loop spans 14 amino acids. V lost 1 base and J lost 11, with 17 bases in between. In germline, CDR1 is SEHNR, CDR2 FQNEAQ (reference sequence).

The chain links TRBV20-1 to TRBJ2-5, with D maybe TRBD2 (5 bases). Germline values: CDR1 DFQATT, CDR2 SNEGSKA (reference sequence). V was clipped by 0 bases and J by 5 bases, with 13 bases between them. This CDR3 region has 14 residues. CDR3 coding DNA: TGCAGTGCTAGAGATTTCCGGGGAGAGGAGACCCAGTACTTC. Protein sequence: CSARDFRGEETQYF.

In DNA, the CDR3 is TGTGCCAGCAGCTCCATACTAGCGGGGCAGCTCAATGAGCAGTTCTTC. Translation: CASSSILAGQLNEQFF. The chain is built from TRBV5-4 and TRBJ2-1, with 10 nucleotides matching TRBD2. Germline V CDR1 and CDR2: SGHNT, YYREEE (reference sequence). The CDR3 has 16 residues. V dropped 3 bases and J dropped 6; count of bases not matched to a gene: 9.

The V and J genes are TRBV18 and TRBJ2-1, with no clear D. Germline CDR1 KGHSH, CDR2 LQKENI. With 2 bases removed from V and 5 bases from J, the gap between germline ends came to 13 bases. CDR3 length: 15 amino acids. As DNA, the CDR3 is TGTGCCAGCTCACCAAGGGAAGGTACCAACAATGAGCAGTTCTTC. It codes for CASSPREGTNNEQFF.

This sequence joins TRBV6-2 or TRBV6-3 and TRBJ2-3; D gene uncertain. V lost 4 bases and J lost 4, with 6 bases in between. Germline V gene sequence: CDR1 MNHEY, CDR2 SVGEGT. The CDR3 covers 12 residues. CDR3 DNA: TGTGCCAGCAGTTCTCGACCAGATACGCAGTATTTT. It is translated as CASSSRPDTQYF.

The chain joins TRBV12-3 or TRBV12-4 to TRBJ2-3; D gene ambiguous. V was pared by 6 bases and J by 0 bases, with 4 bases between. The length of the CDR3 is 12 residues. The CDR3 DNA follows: TGTGCCAGCAGGGACAGCACAGATACGCAGTATTTT. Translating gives CASRDSTDTQYF.

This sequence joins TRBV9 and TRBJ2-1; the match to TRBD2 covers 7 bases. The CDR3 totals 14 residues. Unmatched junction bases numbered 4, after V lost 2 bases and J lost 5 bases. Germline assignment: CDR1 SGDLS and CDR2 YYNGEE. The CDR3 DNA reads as TGTGCCAGCAGCGTGAGCGGGGAGAACAATGAGCAGTTCTTC. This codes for CASSVSGENNEQFF.

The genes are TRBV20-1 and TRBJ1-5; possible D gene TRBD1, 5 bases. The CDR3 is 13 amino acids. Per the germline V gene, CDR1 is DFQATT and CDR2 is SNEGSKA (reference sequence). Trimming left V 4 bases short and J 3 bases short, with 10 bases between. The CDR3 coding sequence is TGCAGTGCTATTGGACACATCAATCAGCCCCAGCATTTT. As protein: CSAIGHINQPQHF.

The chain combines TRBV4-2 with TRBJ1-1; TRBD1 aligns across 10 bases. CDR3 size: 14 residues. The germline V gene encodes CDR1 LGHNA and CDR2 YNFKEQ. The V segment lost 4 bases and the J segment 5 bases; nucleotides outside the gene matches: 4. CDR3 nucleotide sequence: TGTGCCAGCAGCCGGGACAGGGGCAGAACTGAAGCTTTCTTT. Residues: CASSRDRGRTEAFF.

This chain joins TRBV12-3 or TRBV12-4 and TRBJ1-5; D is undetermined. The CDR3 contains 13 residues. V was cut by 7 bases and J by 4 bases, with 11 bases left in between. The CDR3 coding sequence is TGTGCCAGCACCCATGGGGATAATCAGCCCCAGCATTTT. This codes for CASTHGDNQPQHF.

The CDR3, as DNA: TGTGCCAGCAGCGGGGACCGCTTTCAGGGCAATGAGCAGTTCTTC. This encodes CASSGDRFQGNEQFF. The chain carries TRBV2 and TRBJ2-1; perhaps D is TRBD1 or TRBD2 (5 bases each). The CDR3 runs 15 residues. V lost 6 bases, J lost 6 bases, and 18 bases lay in between. The V gene's germline CDR1 is SNHLY and CDR2 FYNNEI.

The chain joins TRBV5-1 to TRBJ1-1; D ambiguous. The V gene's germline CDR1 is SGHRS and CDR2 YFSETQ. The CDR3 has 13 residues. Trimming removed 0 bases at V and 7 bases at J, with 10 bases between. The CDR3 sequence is CASSLASGIEAFF. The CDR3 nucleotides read TGCGCCAGCAGCTTGGCCTCGGGAATTGAAGCTTTCTTT.

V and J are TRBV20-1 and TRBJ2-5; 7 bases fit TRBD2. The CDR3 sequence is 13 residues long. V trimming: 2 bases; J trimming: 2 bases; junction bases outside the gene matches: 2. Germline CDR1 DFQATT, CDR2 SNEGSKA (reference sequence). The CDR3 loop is CSARPSGQETQYF. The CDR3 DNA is TGCAGTGCTAGACCTAGCGGTCAAGAGACCCAGTACTTC.

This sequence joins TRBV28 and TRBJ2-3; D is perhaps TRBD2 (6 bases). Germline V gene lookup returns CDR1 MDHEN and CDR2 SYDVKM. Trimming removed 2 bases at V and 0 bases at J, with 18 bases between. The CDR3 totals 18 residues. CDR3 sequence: CASSLIGGNAESTDTQYF. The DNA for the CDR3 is TGTGCCAGCAGTTTAATCGGGGGAAACGCCGAAAGCACAGATACGCAGTATTTT.

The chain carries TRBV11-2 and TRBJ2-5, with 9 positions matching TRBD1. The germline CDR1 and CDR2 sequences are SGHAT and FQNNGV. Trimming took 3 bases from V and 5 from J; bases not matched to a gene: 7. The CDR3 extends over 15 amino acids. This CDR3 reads CASSLGDRASETQYF. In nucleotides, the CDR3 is TGTGCCAGCAGCTTGGGGGACAGGGCCTCGGAGACCCAGTACTTC.

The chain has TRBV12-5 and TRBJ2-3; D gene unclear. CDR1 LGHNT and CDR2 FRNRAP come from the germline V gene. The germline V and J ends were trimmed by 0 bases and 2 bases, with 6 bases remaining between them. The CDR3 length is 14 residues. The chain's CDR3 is CASGLVGATDTQYF. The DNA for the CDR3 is TGTGCTAGTGGTTTGGTAGGTGCCACAGATACGCAGTATTTT. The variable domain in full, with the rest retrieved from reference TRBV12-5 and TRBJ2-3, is DARVTQTPRHKVTEMGQEVTMRCQPILGHNTVFWYRQTMMQGLELLAYFRNRAPLDDSGMPKDRFSAEMPDATLATLKIQPSEPRDSAVYFCASGLVGATDTQYFGPGTRLTVL.

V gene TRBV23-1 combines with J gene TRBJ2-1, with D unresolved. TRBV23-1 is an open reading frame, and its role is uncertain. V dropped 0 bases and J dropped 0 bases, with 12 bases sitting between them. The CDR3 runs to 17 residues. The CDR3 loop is CASSQSEGSLSYNEQFF. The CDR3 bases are TGCGCCAGCAGTCAATCGGAAGGAAGCCTCTCCTACAATGAGCAGTTCTTC.

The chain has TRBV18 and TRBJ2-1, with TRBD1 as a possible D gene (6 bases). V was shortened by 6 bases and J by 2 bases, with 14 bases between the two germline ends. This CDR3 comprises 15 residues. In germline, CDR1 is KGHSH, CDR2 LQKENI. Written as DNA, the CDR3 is TGTGCCAGCTCTCGGACAGAATCCACCTACAATGAGCAGTTCTTC. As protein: CASSRTESTYNEQFF.